This TCR beta chain was identified in a study of T cells in Graves' hyperthyroidism and ophthalmopathy. Looking at the study overall: Once the initial diagnosis was made, peripheral blood was obtained before any treatment. Study conclusions and caveats: In blood, most of the thyroid clonotypes expanded above 0.001 were also present.

Amplification of TCR beta CDR3 regions was performed using RNA transcripts as template. Carried out on the TCR CDR3, a first-round RT-PCR used the HTBI primer set. TCRdb ran MiXCR on the multiplex PCR reads and lists one entry per CDR3 protein. The sample shows about 480,000 distinct CDR3 sequences, 20% to 25% of them seen only once. This clonotype was found many times. No antigen is known for it. The CDR3 is 14 residues long. Germline V CDR1 and CDR2: SNHLY, FYNNEI. Losses at the gene ends were 4 bases for V and 8 bases for J; bases not matched to a gene: 6. Not enrolled were patients with uncontrolled infection, other autoimmune disease, pregnancy or lactation.

The chain is built from TRBV2 and TRBJ2-1, with TRBD2 identical over 9 bases. The specimen was blood. This TCR was recovered from a woman in her 70s with Graves' ophthalmopathy. The CDR3 region has the DNA TGTGCCAGCAGTGGAAGTAGCGGGAGCTATGAGCAGTTCTTC. This gives the protein CASSGSSGSYEQFF.